Sequencing of this T cell receptor beta chain was carried out in a study of neurological immune-mediated disorders. Study as a whole: Secondary progressive disease was present in 3, and relapsing-remitting disease in 31, of the roughly 35 multiple sclerosis patients. Study-wide points: HTLV-1-associated myelopathy led in TCR clonal expansion, while multiple sclerosis ranked lowest, below healthy controls.

This clonotype has just a few counts. Antigen unknown. The CDR3 totals 15 residues. Germline CDR1 reads SNHLY; CDR2 reads FYNNEI. Deletions cut 2 bases from V and 5 bases from J, with 13 bases between. 2 million unsorted PBMCs were stored in RNAlater at -80 °C before RNA extraction. One entry per CDR3 protein, called by TCRdb with MiXCR from the 5' RACE reads. The table has tens of thousands of distinct CDR3 sequences, 4.5% seen once. This TCR derives from a man aged 25-40 years with multiple sclerosis. The chain has TRBV2 and TRBJ2-1; D is ambiguous. What was sequenced was PBMCs. In DNA, the CDR3 is TGTGCCAGCAGTGAACTTTGGGAATATAACAATGAGCAGTTCTTC. Protein product: CASSELWEYNNEQFF.